A single T cell receptor beta chain is shown here with its context. What antigen it recognizes has not been identified. One end of the junction does not line up with germline, which may come from a read error. The sample originates from a study of coeliac disease (dated by TCRdb to between 2022 and 2023). For the wider study: Coeliac patients were categorised as having newly diagnosed active disease, refractory coeliac disease type I, or disease controlled by a gluten-free diet. Because high-resolution HLA typing was not available, biased TRBV7-2 usage was examined as a proof of principle. Small intestinal lymphocyte fractions from coeliac and non-coeliac patients were analysed in the study using next-generation sequencing of rearranged TRB and TRG CDR3 regions. The study set out to describe the TR repertoires of small intestinal T cells in active coeliac disease, refractory type I coeliac disease, and coeliac disease treated with a gluten-free diet. A total of approximately 30 patients took part in the full study: approximately 22 had serologically confirmed coeliac disease and 8 were controls with non-small intestinal disorders. Samples from about 28 subjects were successfully TRB sequenced, and these included approximately 25 paired samples of bulk unsorted intraepithelial and lamina propria cells. What the work shows at the level of the full study, not this receptor alone: The approach was considered by the authors to be unsuitable for unbiased detection of gliadin-specific T cells, as gliadin-specific T cells are scarce and rarely shared between patients. For the most part, TRB repertoires were private, with most amino acid sequences found in only one sample, and V-gene usage showed no significant difference across disease groups. Published gliadin-specific TRB sequences were detected in about 55% of the 18 coeliac lamina propria samples but in only 1 of 6 controls. Lower clonality than in controls was observed in the TRB and TRG repertoires of active coeliac intraepithelial and lamina propria samples, suggesting that diverse T cells were recruited. Cross-contamination between compartments was possible, because separating intraepithelial cells from lamina propria cells did not produce high-purity fractions.

The method behind the library was the immunoSEQ multiplex PCR assay. The TR loci underwent multiplexed PCR amplification, with J gene segments targeted by reverse primers and V gene segments targeted by forward primers. Amplified CDR3 regions were sequenced on the Illumina HiSeq System. The study's processing was this. A nearest-neighbour algorithm merged closely related reads to remove PCR and sequencing errors and collapse data into unique sequences. Repertoires were summarised by clonality and by T cell density, defined as TR molecules per amount of genomic DNA input. CDR3 amino acid sequences present in at least 80% of unsorted samples were defined as public TRs and were then tested for differential abundance between coeliac and control samples. Each lamina propria sample was queried against a list of about 200 published gliadin-specific TRB sequences. Disease-group differences in clonality and density were tested with Kruskal-Wallis tests followed by Dunn post-tests. This immuneACCESS table, as held by TCRdb, lists in-frame sequences with V and J called but not all clones. Of the missing ones, under half trace to an unresolved V gene in checked studies; the others have no known cause. V, J and clone size were drawn from that table, and D and trimming were deduced from the DNA. The sample includes thousands of clones, with around three quarters observed a single time. Together, the top ten hold 5% to 7% of the sample.

Aliquots of about half a million cells were frozen in DMSO/FBS in liquid nitrogen, and one aliquot per fraction was used for sequencing. All 30 or so patients in the study underwent endoscopy and small intestinal biopsy. Once intraepithelial cells had been isolated, the leftover biopsy tissue was digested with collagenase to release lamina propria cells. Genomic DNA was extracted from frozen unsorted cell fractions with the Qiagen DNeasy blood extraction kit. The germline V gene sets CDR1 to MNHNS and CDR2 to SASEGT. Its CDR3 holds 14 amino acids, cysteine through phenylalanine. Just the 42-base CDR3 DNA is kept, in frame starting at base 1.

Sequenced sample: lymphocytes from the gut lamina propria. The meaning of the sample's cell subset or site label: lamina propria cell (LPC) fraction of small intestinal biopsy. The TCR comes from a man younger than 35 with celiac disease on a gluten-free diet. The chain links TRBV6-1 with TRBJ1-1; 8 central bases correspond to TRBD1. The nucleotides are TGTGCCAGCAGTGAAACAGGGGGGAACGCTGAAGCTTTCTTT. This is translated as CASSETGGNAEAFF.